The clone carrying this T cell receptor beta chain was seen ten or more times. No antigen is known for it. CDR3-region Arm-PCR and iRepertoire HTBI primers produced the TCR beta libraries. MiXCR, applied by TCRdb to the multiplex PCR reads, yields one record per CDR3 protein. The sample contains about 470,000 distinct CDR3 sequences, less than 25% of which appear only once. The sample comes from a study of regulatory T cells in long-lasting Graves disease. Points from the study as a whole: Persistent disease showed a preference for TRBV28, TRBJ1-2 and TRBJ2-5.

The time point is: persistent/refractory GD, antithyroid drugs over 5 years with positive TRAb. With RNA extracted from PBMCs as input, the TCR library was made. Trimming removed 1 base from V and 0 bases from J, with 9 bases in between. Germline CDR1 reads SGHTA; CDR2 reads FQGTGA. The CDR3 is 15 amino acids. The TCR sequence derives from a female donor with Graves disease. The chain couples TRBV7-3 to TRBJ2-5; D unresolved. Sequencing used peripheral blood mononuclear cells (PBMCs), obtained when the disease was refractory, from a patient treated with antithyroid drugs. In DNA form, the CDR3 reads TGTGCCAGCAGCTTAAGTGGCCGGAACCAAGAGACCCAGTACTTC. Protein sequence: CASSLSGRNQETQYF.